These 9 T cell receptor beta chains share one sample of origin, sequenced in a study of T cell repertoires in cytomegalovirus infection. TCRdb reanalysed the reads using MiXCR and keeps one entry per CDR3 protein. The top ten hold about 13% of the sample, which has around 530,000 distinct CDR3 sequences, around 27% seen once. The specimen was PBMCs. Every receptor here comes from a human donor in good health (CMV status not recorded). Some clones in this sample may be carry-over from other donors' samples.

In its sample, this clonotype was seen a few times. The chain joins TRBV27 to TRBJ1-2, with no clear D. Trimming took 6 bases from V and 4 from J, leaving 18 bases between them. CDR1 is MNHEY, CDR2 SMNVEV, per germline (reference sequence). CDR3 length: 15 amino acids. The CDR3 sequence is CASRGFSTELYGYTF. In nucleotides, the CDR3 is TGTGCCAGCAGGGGCTTTAGTACAGAGCTCTATGGCTACACCTTC.

V is TRBV20-1 and J is TRBJ2-5; 8 nucleotides line up with TRBD2. Looked up from germline, CDR1 is DFQATT and CDR2 is SNEGSKA (reference sequence). The ends lost 3 bases at V and 4 bases at J; junction bases unmatched: 7. CDR3 length: 14 amino acids. CDR3: CSASGAGGGETQYF. Here the CDR3 DNA reads TGCAGTGCTAGTGGGGCGGGAGGAGGAGAGACCCAGTACTTC.

This clonotype appeared a few times. V gene TRBV19 combines with J gene TRBJ1-2, with 9 nucleotides matching TRBD1. Germline lookup yields CDR1 LNHDA and CDR2 SQIVND (reference sequence). The V segment lost 7 bases and the J segment 5 bases; nucleotides outside the gene matches: 5. This CDR3 has 13 residues. Written as DNA, the CDR3 is TGTGCCAGTACCCGGGACAGGGTTTATGGCTACACCTTC. It encodes CASTRDRVYGYTF. Full variable domain (remainder filled in from reference TRBV19 and TRBJ1-2): DGGITQSPKYLFRKEGQNVTLSCEQNLNHDAMYWYRQDPGQGLRLIYYSQIVNDFQKGDIAEGYSVSREKKESFPLTVTSAQKNPTAFYLCASTRDRVYGYTFGSGTRLTVV.

Many counts were recorded for this clonotype. This rearrangement joins TRBV7-2 to TRBJ1-1; D is perhaps TRBD1 (5 bases). Trimming left V 2 bases short and J 3 bases short, with 22 bases between. The CDR3 is 18 residues long. CDR1 SGHTA and CDR2 FQGNSA come from the germline V gene. Here the CDR3 DNA reads TGTGCCAGCAGCTTACGGACCGGGACTCGACGGCGGGACACTGAAGCTTTCTTT. This encodes CASSLRTGTRRRDTEAFF. Complete variable domain (other parts from reference TRBV7-2 and TRBJ1-1): GAGVSQSPSNKVTEKGKDVELRCDPISGHTALYWYRQSLGQGLEFLIYFQGNSAPDKSGLPSDRFSAERTGGSVSTLTIQRTQQEDSAVYLCASSLRTGTRRRDTEAFFGQGTRLTVV.

This clonotype turned up a few times. The chain has TRBV6-2 or TRBV6-3 and TRBJ2-7; 14 nucleotides line up with TRBD2. The CDR3 consists of 13 residues. Looked up from germline, CDR1 is MNHEY and CDR2 is SVGEGT. Unmatched junction bases numbered 5, after V lost 9 bases and J lost 7 bases. CDR3 nucleotide sequence: TGTGCCAGTGGGACTAGCGGGAGTCATGAGCAGTACGTC. The encoded protein is CASGTSGSHEQYV.

The rearrangement uses TRBV11-1 and TRBJ1-1, with unresolved D. Germline CDR1 SGHAT, CDR2 FQDESV (reference sequence). This CDR3 has 18 residues. The V end lost 4 bases, the J end lost 4 bases, and 25 bases lay between the germline ends. The CDR3 loop reads CASSSTTHYGQVGTEAFF. CDR3 coding DNA: TGTGCCAGCAGCTCAACTACCCACTACGGGCAGGTGGGCACTGAAGCTTTCTTT.

The chain is built from TRBV29-1 and TRBJ2-5; either TRBD1 or TRBD2 may fit D (6 bases each). The length of the CDR3 is 12 residues. The V and J ends lost 7 bases and 5 bases respectively, with 14 bases between them. Germline CDR1 SQVTM, CDR2 ANQGSEA. CDR3 amino acids: CSADGGAETQYF. The CDR3 nucleotides read TGCAGCGCCGACGGGGGCGCGGAGACCCAGTACTTC.

The V call is TRBV6-6, the J call TRBJ2-3; TRBD1 matches at 9 bases. J lost 1 base, V lost 6 bases, and 5 bases had no gene match. The CDR3 totals 15 residues. Germline CDR1 reads MNHNY; CDR2 reads SVGAGI (reference sequence). This CDR3 reads CASREQGARTDTQYF. CDR3 DNA sequence: TGTGCCAGCAGAGAACAGGGGGCTCGCACAGATACGCAGTATTTT.

Only a few counts were recorded for this clonotype. This chain joins TRBV27 and TRBJ2-1; the D gene could be TRBD1 or TRBD2 (5 bases each). The germline gives CDR1 MNHEY, CDR2 SMNVEV (reference sequence). Trimming pared 2 bases from V and 15 bases from J, leaving 11 bases between. The CDR3 loop spans 11 amino acids. The CDR3 nucleotides are TGTGCCAGCAGTTTAGCAGGGAGAACGTTCTTC. Amino acids: CASSLAGRTFF.